The rows below give T cell receptor beta chains drawn from one sample of a study of regulatory T cells in long-lasting Graves disease. TCRdb fed the multiplex PCR reads into MiXCR, producing one record per CDR3 protein. The profile shows roughly 430,000 distinct CDR3 sequences, over 15% of them singletons. These data also formed part of another study, on T cells in Graves' hyperthyroidism and ophthalmopathy.

The specimen was peripheral blood mononuclear cells (PBMCs), collected at new diagnosis, from a patient treated with antithyroid drugs. All receptors derive from a woman aged 30 to 39 with Graves disease. The CDR3 runs from the conserved cysteine through the conserved F or W. D genes are given only for firm matches. Expanded clones get a size class; other rows say once, few or many, or leave the size out.

size: few; D: .; V: TRBV28; J: TRBJ1-5; DNA: TGTGCCAGCAGTTTCCTCCAGGGGAGGTATCAGCCCCAGCATTTT; CDR3: CASSFLQGRYQPQHF
size: many; D: TRBD1; V: TRBV7-3; J: TRBJ2-1; DNA: TGTGCCAGCAGCTTCGGGACAGGGTCGAATGAGCAGTTCTTC; CDR3: CASSFGTGSNEQFF
size: .; D: TRBD1; V: TRBV6-2/TRBV6-3; J: TRBJ2-2; DNA: TGTGCCAGCAGTTCGAGAGGGGACAGCGGGGAGCTGTTTTTT; CDR3: CASSSRGDSGELFF
size: .; D: .; V: TRBV20-1; J: TRBJ2-7; DNA: TGCAGTGCTACGGCGGGACTCCCGGGCTACGAGCAGTACTTC; CDR3: CSATAGLPGYEQYF
size: .; D: TRBD2; V: TRBV20-1; J: TRBJ2-2; DNA: TGCAGTGCCCCGGGACTAGTGAGCACCGGGGAGCTGTTTTTT; CDR3: CSAPGLVSTGELFF
size: .; D: TRBD2; V: TRBV9; J: TRBJ2-2; DNA: TGTGCCAGCAGCGTGACTAGCGGGGGTAACACCGGGGAGCTGTTTTTT; CDR3: CASSVTSGGNTGELFF
size: few; D: TRBD1; V: TRBV2; J: TRBJ1-2; DNA: TGTGCCAGCAGTGAAAGGTTACGAGGGGGCGGCTACACCTTC; CDR3: CASSERLRGGGYTF
size: few; D: .; V: TRBV20-1; J: TRBJ1-2; DNA: TGCAGTGCTAAGGACCCCGGGAGCCGCACATACACCTATGGCTACACCTTC; CDR3: CSAKDPGSRTYTYGYTF
size: many; D: TRBD1; V: TRBV6-1; J: TRBJ2-5; DNA: TGTGCCAGCAGGAGAGCCCGACAGGGTACGGAGACCCAGTACTTC; CDR3: CASRRARQGTETQYF
size: many; D: TRBD2; V: TRBV11-2; J: TRBJ2-2; DNA: TGTGCCAGCAGCTTAGCATCACAGCGGGGGACCGGGGAGCTGTTTTTT; CDR3: CASSLASQRGTGELFF
size: many; D: TRBD2; V: TRBV7-2; J: TRBJ2-2; DNA: TGTGCCAGCAGCTTAGCATGGACTAGCGGGAGACGCGGCGGGGAGCTGTTTTTT; CDR3: CASSLAWTSGRRGGELFF
size: .; D: TRBD2; V: TRBV30; J: TRBJ2-1; DNA: TGTGCCTGGAGGGGGACTAGCGGTTACAATGAGCAGTTCTTC; CDR3: CAWRGTSGYNEQFF
size: many; D: TRBD1; V: TRBV5-1; J: TRBJ1-2; DNA: TGCGCCAGCAGCTTGAGGACAGGGAACTATGGCTACACCTTC; CDR3: CASSLRTGNYGYTF
size: many; D: TRBD2; V: TRBV4-1; J: TRBJ2-1; DNA: TGCGCCAGCAGCCAAGGGACTAGGGTGAATGAGCAGTTCTTC; CDR3: CASSQGTRVNEQFF
size: many; D: .; V: TRBV30; J: TRBJ2-4; DNA: TGTGCCTGGGAGCGGTTAGCCAAAAACATTCAGTACTTC; CDR3: CAWERLAKNIQYF
size: many; D: .; V: TRBV15; J: TRBJ2-5; DNA: TGTGCCACCAAAAGGACAGTCCCGTACCAAGAGACCCAGTACTTC; CDR3: CATKRTVPYQETQYF
size: .; D: .; V: TRBV18; J: TRBJ2-1; DNA: TGTGCCAGCTCACCCACAAATTTTTCCTGGATCTACAATGAGCAGTTCTTC; CDR3: CASSPTNFSWIYNEQFF
size: .; D: TRBD1; V: TRBV20-1; J: TRBJ2-7; DNA: TGCAGTGCTAGAGCCCTTGGGACAGGGAACCTCGCCTACGAGCAGTACTTC; CDR3: CSARALGTGNLAYEQYF
size: few; D: TRBD2; V: TRBV19; J: TRBJ2-5; DNA: TGTGCCAGCAGGGCGGGAGACCTCCAAGAGACCCAGTACTTC; CDR3: CASRAGDLQETQYF
size: .; D: .; V: TRBV18; J: TRBJ2-1; DNA: TGTGCCAGCTCACCACGGGATTATTCGGACTCCGCCAGGGCGCAGTTCTTC; CDR3: CASSPRDYSDSARAQFF
size: .; D: .; V: TRBV5-1; J: TRBJ1-5; DNA: TGCGCCAGCAGCTTCGGTACAGAGGAGCCCCAGCATTTT; CDR3: CASSFGTEEPQHF
size: .; D: .; V: TRBV28; J: TRBJ2-5; DNA: TGTGCCAGCAACCCACACAGCCAAGAGACCCAGTACTTC; CDR3: CASNPHSQETQYF
size: many; D: .; V: TRBV6-2/TRBV6-3; J: TRBJ2-5; DNA: TGTGCCAGCAGTTATTTGCGCCAAGAGACCCAGTACTTC; CDR3: CASSYLRQETQYF
size: many; D: .; V: TRBV30; J: TRBJ2-1; DNA: TGTGCCTGGAGTGTTGAGGCCGGGAATGAGCAGTTCTTC; CDR3: CAWSVEAGNEQFF
size: many; D: .; V: TRBV30; J: TRBJ2-3; DNA: TGTGCCTTCCACCCGAAGCGGACTAGCACAGATACGCAGTATTTT; CDR3: CAFHPKRTSTDTQYF
size: many; D: TRBD1; V: TRBV2; J: TRBJ1-1; DNA: TGTGCCAGCAGGTACACAGGGGGCTTCGCTGAAGCTTTCTTT; CDR3: CASRYTGGFAEAFF
size: .; D: TRBD2; V: TRBV28; J: TRBJ2-1; DNA: TGTGCCAGCAGCCAAGCAGCGGGGGGGGCCGGCACCTACAATGAGCAGTTCTTC; CDR3: CASSQAAGGAGTYNEQFF
size: many; D: .; V: TRBV12-3/TRBV12-4; J: TRBJ2-3; DNA: TGTGCCAGCAGCCCAGGACAGACAGATACGCAGTATTTT; CDR3: CASSPGQTDTQYF
size: few; D: .; V: TRBV3-1; J: TRBJ2-5; DNA: TGTGCCAGCAGCCAACCTAGAGGAGAGACCCAGTACTTC; CDR3: CASSQPRGETQYF
size: few; D: TRBD1; V: TRBV5-1; J: TRBJ2-1; DNA: TGCGCCAGCAGCCCCCGGGACAGACTCTACAATGAGCAGTTCTTC; CDR3: CASSPRDRLYNEQFF
size: many; D: .; V: TRBV6-2/TRBV6-3; J: TRBJ2-4; DNA: TGTGCCAGCAGTTCCGGGACGGACAAAAACATTCAGTACTTC; CDR3: CASSSGTDKNIQYF
size: many; D: TRBD1; V: TRBV20-1; J: TRBJ2-7; DNA: TGCAGTGCTGGAAGGACAGGGGACCACGAGCAGTACTTC; CDR3: CSAGRTGDHEQYF
size: .; D: .; V: TRBV9; J: TRBJ2-3; DNA: TGTGCCAGCAGCGCAGACCCCGGGACATTAAATACGCAGTATTTT; CDR3: CASSADPGTLNTQYF
size: many; D: .; V: TRBV3-1; J: TRBJ2-7; DNA: TGTGCCAGCAGCCAAGAGGTTGCGGGAAATCAGCACGAGCAGTACTTC; CDR3: CASSQEVAGNQHEQYF
size: .; D: TRBD1; V: TRBV5-5; J: TRBJ2-1; DNA: TGTGCCAGCAGCTTGGGGGCCGACAGGGTCCCCTACAATGAGCAGTTCTTC; CDR3: CASSLGADRVPYNEQFF
size: many; D: TRBD1; V: TRBV7-2; J: TRBJ2-7; DNA: TGTGCCAGCAGCTCGCCCAATCGACAGGGGTCCTACGAGCAGTACTTC; CDR3: CASSSPNRQGSYEQYF
size: .; D: .; V: TRBV6-1; J: TRBJ1-5; DNA: TGTGCCAGCAAAGAGAGAGGGGAGAATCAGCCCCAGCATTTT; CDR3: CASKERGENQPQHF
size: many; D: .; V: TRBV7-9; J: TRBJ2-5; DNA: TGTGCCAGCAGCTTAGATTTCCGGGTCCAAGAGACCCAGTACTTC; CDR3: CASSLDFRVQETQYF
size: many; D: .; V: TRBV6-2/TRBV6-3; J: TRBJ1-1; DNA: TGTGCCAGCAGTTACGCGGACAGTGAAGCTTTCTTT; CDR3: CASSYADSEAFF
size: many; D: .; V: TRBV28; J: TRBJ1-2; DNA: TGTGCCAGCAGTTCAAAGACCTTTCAAGGCTACACCTTC; CDR3: CASSSKTFQGYTF
size: many; D: TRBD1; V: TRBV5-1; J: TRBJ1-1; DNA: TGTGCCAGCAGCACGGACAGGGGGAACACTGAAGCTTTCTTT; CDR3: CASSTDRGNTEAFF
size: few; D: TRBD1; V: TRBV5-1; J: TRBJ1-5; DNA: TGCGCCAGCACCATCGGGACAGGACGCAATCAGCCCCAGCATTTT; CDR3: CASTIGTGRNQPQHF
size: many; D: .; V: TRBV2; J: TRBJ2-3; DNA: TGTGCCAGCAGCGGTGGCACAGATACGCAGTATTTT; CDR3: CASSGGTDTQYF
size: .; D: .; V: TRBV3-1; J: TRBJ2-2; DNA: TGTGCCAGCAGCCAAGATAATAGCCCTAACACCGGGGAGCTGTTTTTT; CDR3: CASSQDNSPNTGELFF
size: few; D: .; V: TRBV19; J: TRBJ1-5; DNA: TGTGCCAGTAGTATGTCGGGGAGACGGCAGCCCCAGCATTTT; CDR3: CASSMSGRRQPQHF
size: .; D: TRBD1; V: TRBV19; J: TRBJ1-5; DNA: TGTGCCAGTAGTGCCTCAGGGGGATATCAGCCCCAGCATTTT; CDR3: CASSASGGYQPQHF
size: many; D: .; V: TRBV7-9; J: TRBJ1-2; DNA: TGTGCCAGCAGCCCTAACGTACAGGGAGGGTATGGCTACACCTTC; CDR3: CASSPNVQGGYGYTF